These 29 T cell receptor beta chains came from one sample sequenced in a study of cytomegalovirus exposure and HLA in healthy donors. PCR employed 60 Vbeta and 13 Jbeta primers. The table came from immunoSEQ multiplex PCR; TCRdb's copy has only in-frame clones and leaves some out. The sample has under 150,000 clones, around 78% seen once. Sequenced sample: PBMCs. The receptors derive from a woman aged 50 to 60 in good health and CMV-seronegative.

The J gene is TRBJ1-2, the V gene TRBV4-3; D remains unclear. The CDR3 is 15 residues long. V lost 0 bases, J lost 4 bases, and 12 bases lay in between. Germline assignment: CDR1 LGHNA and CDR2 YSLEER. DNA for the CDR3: TGCGCCAGCAGCCAAGAAAACGAGGGTCCCTATGGCTACACCTTC. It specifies CASSQENEGPYGYTF.

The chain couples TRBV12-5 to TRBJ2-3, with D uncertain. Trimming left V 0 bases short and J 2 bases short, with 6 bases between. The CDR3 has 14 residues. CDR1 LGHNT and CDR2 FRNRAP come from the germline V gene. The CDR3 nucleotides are TGTGCTAGTGGTTTGGTACAAGTCACAGATACGCAGTATTTT. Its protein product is CASGLVQVTDTQYF.

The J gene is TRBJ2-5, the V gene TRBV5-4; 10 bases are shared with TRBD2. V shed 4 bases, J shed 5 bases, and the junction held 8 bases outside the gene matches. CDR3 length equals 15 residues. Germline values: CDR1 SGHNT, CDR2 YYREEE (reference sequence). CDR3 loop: CASSPGLAGEETQYF. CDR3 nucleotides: TGTGCCAGCAGCCCCGGTCTAGCGGGAGAGGAGACCCAGTACTTC.

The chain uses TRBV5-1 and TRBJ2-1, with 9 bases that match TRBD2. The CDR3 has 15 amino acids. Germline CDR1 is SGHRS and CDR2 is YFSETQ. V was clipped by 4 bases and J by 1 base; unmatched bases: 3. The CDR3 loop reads CASSKTSGSYNEQFF. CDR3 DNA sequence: TGCGCCAGCAGCAAAACTAGCGGGTCCTACAATGAGCAGTTCTTC.

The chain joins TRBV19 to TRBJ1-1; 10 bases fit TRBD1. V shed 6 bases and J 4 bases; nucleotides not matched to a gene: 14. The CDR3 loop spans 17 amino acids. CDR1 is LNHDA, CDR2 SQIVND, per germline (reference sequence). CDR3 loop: CASSLNRGTGVSTEAFF. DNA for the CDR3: TGTGCCAGTAGCCTAAACCGAGGGACAGGGGTTTCCACTGAAGCTTTCTTT.

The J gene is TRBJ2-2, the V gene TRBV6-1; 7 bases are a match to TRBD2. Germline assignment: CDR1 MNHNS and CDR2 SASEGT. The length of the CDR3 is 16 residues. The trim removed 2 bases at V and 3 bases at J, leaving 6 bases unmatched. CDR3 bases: TGTGCCAGCAGTGAACTAGCGGAGATACACACCGGGGAGCTGTTTTTT. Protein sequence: CASSELAEIHTGELFF.

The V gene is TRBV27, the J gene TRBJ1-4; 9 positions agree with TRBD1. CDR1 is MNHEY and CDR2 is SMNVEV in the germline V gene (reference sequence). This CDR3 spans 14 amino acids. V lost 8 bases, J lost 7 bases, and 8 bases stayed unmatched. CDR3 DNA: TGTGCCAGCCAAAAACAGGGGGCTGTTGAAAAACTGTTTTTT. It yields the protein CASQKQGAVEKLFF.

CDR3 sequence: CASSLGGTETQYF. The CDR3 region has the DNA TGCGCCAGCAGCTTAGGCGGTACAGAGACCCAGTACTTC. The chain carries TRBV5-1 and TRBJ2-5; D gene unclear. CDR3 length: 13 residues. Trimming removed 2 bases at V and 4 bases at J, with 9 bases between. CDR1 SGHRS and CDR2 YFSETQ come from the germline V gene.

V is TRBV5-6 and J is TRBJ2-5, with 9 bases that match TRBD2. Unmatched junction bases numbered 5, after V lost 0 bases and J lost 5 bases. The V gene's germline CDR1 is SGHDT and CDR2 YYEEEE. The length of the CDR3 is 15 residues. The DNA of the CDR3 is TGTGCCAGCAGCTTGGGTGGGACTAGCCTCGAGACCCAGTACTTC. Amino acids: CASSLGGTSLETQYF.

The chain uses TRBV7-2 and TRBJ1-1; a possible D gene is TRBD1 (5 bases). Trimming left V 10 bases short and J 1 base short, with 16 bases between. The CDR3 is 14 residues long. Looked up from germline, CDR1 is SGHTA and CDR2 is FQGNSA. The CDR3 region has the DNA TGTGCCAACCAGCGCGGGGGGGGGAACACTGAAGCTTTCTTT. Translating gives CANQRGGGNTEAFF.

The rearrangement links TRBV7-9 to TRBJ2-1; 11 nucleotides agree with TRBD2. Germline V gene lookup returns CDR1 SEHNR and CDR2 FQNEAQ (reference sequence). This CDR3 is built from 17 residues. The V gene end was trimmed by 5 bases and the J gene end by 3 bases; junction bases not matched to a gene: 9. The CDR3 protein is CASSTGLAVSGYNEQFF. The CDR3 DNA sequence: TGTGCCAGCAGCACGGGACTAGCGGTTTCCGGCTACAATGAGCAGTTCTTC.

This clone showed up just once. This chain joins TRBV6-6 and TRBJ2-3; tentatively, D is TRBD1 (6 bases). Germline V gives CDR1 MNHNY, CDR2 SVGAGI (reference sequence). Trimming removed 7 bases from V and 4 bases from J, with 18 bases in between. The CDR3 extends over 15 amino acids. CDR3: CASTPDLGAADTQYF. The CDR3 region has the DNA TGTGCCAGCACCCCCGACCTGGGGGCTGCAGATACGCAGTATTTT.

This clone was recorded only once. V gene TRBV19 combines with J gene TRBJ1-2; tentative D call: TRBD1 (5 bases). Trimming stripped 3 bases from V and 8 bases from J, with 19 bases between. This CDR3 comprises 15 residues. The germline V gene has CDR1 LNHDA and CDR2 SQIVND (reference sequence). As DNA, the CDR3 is TGTGCCAGTAGTATCTTCACAGGAGAATCTATGGGCTACACCTTC. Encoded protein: CASSIFTGESMGYTF.

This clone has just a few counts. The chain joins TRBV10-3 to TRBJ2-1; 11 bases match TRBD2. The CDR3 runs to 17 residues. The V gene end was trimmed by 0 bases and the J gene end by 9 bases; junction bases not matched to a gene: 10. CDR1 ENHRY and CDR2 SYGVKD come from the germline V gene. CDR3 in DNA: TGTGCCATCAGTGAGTCGACGACTAGCGGGGTTTTCGGTGAGCAGTTCTTC. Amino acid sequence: CAISESTTSGVFGEQFF.

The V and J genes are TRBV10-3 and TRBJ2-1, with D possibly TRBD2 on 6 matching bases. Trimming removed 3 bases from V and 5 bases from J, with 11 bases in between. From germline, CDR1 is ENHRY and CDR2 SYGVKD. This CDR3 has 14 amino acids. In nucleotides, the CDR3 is TGTGCCATCAGTGACGGGGGAGCCGACAATGAGCAGTTCTTC. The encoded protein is CAISDGGADNEQFF.

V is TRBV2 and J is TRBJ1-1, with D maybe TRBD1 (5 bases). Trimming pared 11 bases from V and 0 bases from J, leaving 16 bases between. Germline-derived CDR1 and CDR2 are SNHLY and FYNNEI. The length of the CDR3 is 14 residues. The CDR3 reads CAGRIGGLNTEAFF. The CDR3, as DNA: TGTGCCGGGCGGATTGGGGGGTTGAACACTGAAGCTTTCTTT.

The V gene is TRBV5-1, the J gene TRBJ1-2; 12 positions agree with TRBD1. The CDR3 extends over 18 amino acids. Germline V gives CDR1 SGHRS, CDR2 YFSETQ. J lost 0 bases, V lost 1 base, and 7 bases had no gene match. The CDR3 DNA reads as TGCGCCAGCAGCTTGAAGGGACAGGGGGCCCTATCTAACTATGGCTACACCTTC. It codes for CASSLKGQGALSNYGYTF.

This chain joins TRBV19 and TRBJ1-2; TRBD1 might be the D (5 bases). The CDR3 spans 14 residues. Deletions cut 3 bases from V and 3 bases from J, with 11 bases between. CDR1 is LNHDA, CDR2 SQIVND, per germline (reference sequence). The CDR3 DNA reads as TGTGCCAGTAGTATGGCGGACACTTACTATGGCTACACCTTC. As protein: CASSMADTYYGYTF. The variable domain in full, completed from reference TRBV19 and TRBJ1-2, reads DGGITQSPKYLFRKEGQNVTLSCEQNLNHDAMYWYRQDPGQGLRLIYYSQIVNDFQKGDIAEGYSVSREKKESFPLTVTSAQKNPTAFYLCASSMADTYYGYTFGSGTRLTVV.

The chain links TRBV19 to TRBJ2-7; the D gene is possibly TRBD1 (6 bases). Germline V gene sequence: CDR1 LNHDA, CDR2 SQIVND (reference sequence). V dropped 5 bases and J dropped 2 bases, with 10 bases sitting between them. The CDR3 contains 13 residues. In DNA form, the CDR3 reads TGTGCCAGTAGTTTACAGGGTCCCTACGAGCAGTACTTC. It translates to CASSLQGPYEQYF.

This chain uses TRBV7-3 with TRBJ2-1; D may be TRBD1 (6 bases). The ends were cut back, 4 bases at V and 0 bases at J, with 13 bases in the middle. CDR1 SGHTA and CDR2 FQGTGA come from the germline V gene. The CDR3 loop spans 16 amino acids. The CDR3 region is CASSSNTGSSYNEQFF. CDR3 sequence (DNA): TGTGCCAGCAGCTCTAATACAGGGAGCTCCTACAATGAGCAGTTCTTC.

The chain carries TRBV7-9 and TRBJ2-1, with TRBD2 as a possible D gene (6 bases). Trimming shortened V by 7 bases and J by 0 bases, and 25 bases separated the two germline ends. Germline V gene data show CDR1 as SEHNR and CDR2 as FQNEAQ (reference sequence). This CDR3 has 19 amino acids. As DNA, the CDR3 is TGTGCCAGCAACAGAATAAACGGGGTGGCGGGGAGCTCCTACAATGAGCAGTTCTTC. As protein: CASNRINGVAGSSYNEQFF. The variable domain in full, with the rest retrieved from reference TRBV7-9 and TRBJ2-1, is DTGVSQNPRHKITKRGQNVTFRCDPISEHNRLYWYRQTLGQGPEFLTYFQNEAQLEKSRLLSDRFSAERPKGSFSTLEIQRTEQGDSAMYLCASNRINGVAGSSYNEQFFGPGTRLTVL.

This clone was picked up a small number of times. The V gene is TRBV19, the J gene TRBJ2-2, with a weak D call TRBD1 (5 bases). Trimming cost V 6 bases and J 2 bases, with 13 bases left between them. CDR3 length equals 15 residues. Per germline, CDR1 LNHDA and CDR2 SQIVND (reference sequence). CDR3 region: CASSKSDINTGELFF. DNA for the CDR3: TGTGCCAGTAGCAAATCGGACATAAACACCGGGGAGCTGTTTTTT.

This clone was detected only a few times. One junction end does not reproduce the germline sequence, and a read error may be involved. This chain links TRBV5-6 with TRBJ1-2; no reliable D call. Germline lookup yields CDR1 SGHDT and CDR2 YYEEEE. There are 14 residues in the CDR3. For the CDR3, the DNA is TGTGCCAGCAGCGGAAGAGGAGAAAACTATGGCTACCCCTTC. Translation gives CASSGRGENYGYPF.

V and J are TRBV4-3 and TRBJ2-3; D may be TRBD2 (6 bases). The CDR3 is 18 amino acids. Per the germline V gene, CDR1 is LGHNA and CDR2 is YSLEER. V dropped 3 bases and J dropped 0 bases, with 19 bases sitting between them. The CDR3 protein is CASSQTSIRERSTDTQYF. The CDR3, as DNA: TGCGCCAGCAGCCAGACCTCCATCCGGGAGAGGAGCACAGATACGCAGTATTTT.

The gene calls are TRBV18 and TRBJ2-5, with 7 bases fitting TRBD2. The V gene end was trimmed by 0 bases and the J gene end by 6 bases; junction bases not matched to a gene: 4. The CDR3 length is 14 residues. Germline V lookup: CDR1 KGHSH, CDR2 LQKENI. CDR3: CASSPPGGRQTQYF. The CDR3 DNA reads TGTGCCAGCTCACCACCTGGCGGGAGACAGACCCAGTACTTC.

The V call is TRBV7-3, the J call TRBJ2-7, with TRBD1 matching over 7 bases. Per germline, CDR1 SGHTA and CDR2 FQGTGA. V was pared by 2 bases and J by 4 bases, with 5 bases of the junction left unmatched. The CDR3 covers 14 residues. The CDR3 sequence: CASSLVSGGYEQYF. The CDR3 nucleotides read TGTGCCAGCAGCTTAGTCTCAGGGGGATACGAGCAGTACTTC.

The DNA of the CDR3 is TGTGCCAGCAGTAGACCAAGCGGGAGAGGCGACGAGCAGTACTTC. It is translated as CASSRPSGRGDEQYF. The gene calls are TRBV6-5 and TRBJ2-7, with 8 bases lining up with TRBD2. Germline-derived CDR1 and CDR2 are MNHEY and SVGAGI. V lost 5 bases and J lost 5; bases outside the gene matches: 11. The CDR3 totals 15 residues.

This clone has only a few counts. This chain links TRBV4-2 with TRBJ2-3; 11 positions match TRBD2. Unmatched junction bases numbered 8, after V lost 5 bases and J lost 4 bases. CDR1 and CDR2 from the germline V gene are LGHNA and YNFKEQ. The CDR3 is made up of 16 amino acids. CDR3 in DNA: TGTGCCAGCAGCTTGGCTCTAGCGGGAGGCGCAGATACGCAGTATTTT. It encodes CASSLALAGGADTQYF.

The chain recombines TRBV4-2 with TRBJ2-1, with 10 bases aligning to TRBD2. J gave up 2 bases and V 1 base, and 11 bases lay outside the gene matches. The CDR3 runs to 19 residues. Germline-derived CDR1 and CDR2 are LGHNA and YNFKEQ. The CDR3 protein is CASSQVLGGLAQTYNEQFF. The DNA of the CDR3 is TGTGCCAGCAGCCAAGTTCTCGGGGGACTAGCGCAAACCTACAATGAGCAGTTCTTC.